These T cell receptor beta chains were read from a single sample in a study of cytomegalovirus exposure and HLA in healthy donors. TCRdb's table, derived via immunoSEQ multiplex PCR, lists solely in-frame clones and lacks some. Found here are about 180,000 clones, around 80% of them singletons; the top ten hold less than 1.5%. Sequenced: PBMCs. These receptors originate from a girl between 10 and 17 years old in good health and CMV-seropositive. The CDR3 runs from the conserved cysteine through the conserved F or W. Each record gives: D gene, clone size, J gene, V gene, CDR3 protein, CDR3 DNA. D genes are given only for firm matches. Not every row has a clone size; where given, it reads once, few, many or a size class.

D gene: .; clone size: few; J gene: TRBJ2-6; V gene: TRBV5-1; CDR3 protein: CASRKGGGSGANVLTF; CDR3 DNA: TGCGCCAGCAGGAAGGGGGGGGGCTCTGGGGCCAACGTCCTGACTTTC
D gene: .; clone size: .; J gene: TRBJ1-5; V gene: TRBV27; CDR3 protein: CASSLTPGVNQPQHF; CDR3 DNA: TGTGCCAGCAGTTTAACCCCCGGGGTCAATCAGCCCCAGCATTTT
D gene: .; clone size: .; J gene: TRBJ2-7; V gene: TRBV5-6; CDR3 protein: CASSPGGNYEQYF; CDR3 DNA: TGTGCCAGCAGCCCGGGCGGGAATTACGAGCAGTACTTC
D gene: .; clone size: .; J gene: TRBJ1-6; V gene: TRBV6-5; CDR3 protein: CASSYSGQLYNSPLHF; CDR3 DNA: TGTGCCAGCAGTTATTCCGGACAGCTCTATAATTCACCCCTCCACTTT
D gene: TRBD1; clone size: .; J gene: TRBJ1-5; V gene: TRBV30; CDR3 protein: CAWSVTGGHQPQHF; CDR3 DNA: TGTGCCTGGAGTGTAACAGGGGGGCATCAGCCCCAGCATTTT
D gene: .; clone size: few; J gene: TRBJ1-5; V gene: TRBV30; CDR3 protein: CAWSVVGHSNQPQHF; CDR3 DNA: TGTGCCTGGAGTGTGGTAGGACATAGCAATCAGCCCCAGCATTTT
D gene: .; clone size: .; J gene: TRBJ2-1; V gene: TRBV5-1; CDR3 protein: CASSASAANNEQFF; CDR3 DNA: TGCGCCAGCAGCGCTAGCGCGGCCAACAATGAGCAGTTCTTC
D gene: .; clone size: .; J gene: TRBJ2-4; V gene: TRBV6-6; CDR3 protein: CASSDSRVMAKNIQYF; CDR3 DNA: TGTGCCAGCAGTGACTCCAGGGTAATGGCCAAAAACATTCAGTACTTC
D gene: TRBD2; clone size: .; J gene: TRBJ2-3; V gene: TRBV5-1; CDR3 protein: CASSWTSGSPQYF; CDR3 DNA: TGCGCCAGCAGCTGGACTAGCGGGAGCCCGCAGTATTTT
D gene: .; clone size: .; J gene: TRBJ2-5; V gene: TRBV6-1; CDR3 protein: CASSDLVESWETQYF; CDR3 DNA: TGTGCCAGCAGTGATTTAGTAGAGTCATGGGAGACCCAGTACTTC
D gene: .; clone size: .; J gene: TRBJ2-2; V gene: TRBV7-9; CDR3 protein: CASSSANTGELFF; CDR3 DNA: TGTGCCAGCAGCTCTGCGAACACCGGGGAGCTGTTTTTT
D gene: TRBD1; clone size: .; J gene: TRBJ2-5; V gene: TRBV7-2; CDR3 protein: CASSLYGTGGRQETQYF; CDR3 DNA: TGTGCCAGCAGCTTATACGGGACAGGGGGCCGACAAGAGACCCAGTACTTC
D gene: .; clone size: .; J gene: TRBJ2-7; V gene: TRBV2; CDR3 protein: CASSSQDSSYEQYF; CDR3 DNA: TGTGCCAGCAGTTCACAGGATAGCTCCTACGAGCAGTACTTC
D gene: .; clone size: .; J gene: TRBJ2-1; V gene: TRBV2; CDR3 protein: CASTPGVPPFGQFF; CDR3 DNA: TGTGCCAGCACTCCGGGAGTACCCCCTTTTGGACAGTTCTTC
D gene: .; clone size: .; J gene: TRBJ1-2; V gene: TRBV5-6; CDR3 protein: CASSLVGGFYGYTF; CDR3 DNA: TGTGCCAGCAGCTTGGTCGGGGGGTTTTATGGCTACACCTTC
D gene: TRBD2; clone size: once; J gene: TRBJ2-5; V gene: TRBV7-2; CDR3 protein: CASTLWVAGQETQYF; CDR3 DNA: TGTGCCAGCACCCTATGGGTAGCGGGACAAGAGACCCAGTACTTC
D gene: .; clone size: .; J gene: TRBJ2-7; V gene: TRBV7-9; CDR3 protein: CASSPRTASYEQYF; CDR3 DNA: TGTGCCAGCAGCCCACGGACAGCCTCCTACGAGCAGTACTTC
D gene: .; clone size: once; J gene: TRBJ2-7; V gene: TRBV6-5; CDR3 protein: CASSYRGEQYF; CDR3 DNA: TGTGCCAGCAGTTACCGGGGCGAGCAGTACTTC
D gene: TRBD1; clone size: .; J gene: TRBJ1-3; V gene: TRBV27; CDR3 protein: CASIFCRDSPRSGNTIYF; CDR3 DNA: TGTGCCAGCATTTTCTGCCGGGACAGCCCGCGCTCTGGAAACACCATATATTTT
D gene: .; clone size: .; J gene: TRBJ1-2; V gene: TRBV27; CDR3 protein: CASSGRGPNYGYTF; CDR3 DNA: TGTGCCAGCAGCGGGAGGGGTCCGAACTATGGCTACACCTTC
D gene: .; clone size: .; J gene: TRBJ2-7; V gene: TRBV4-1; CDR3 protein: CASSQVAGGYPYF; CDR3 DNA: TGCGCCAGCAGCCAAGTAGCAGGGGGGTATCCGTACTTC
D gene: TRBD2; clone size: .; J gene: TRBJ2-1; V gene: TRBV9; CDR3 protein: CASSQVGGNEQFF; CDR3 DNA: TGTGCCAGCAGCCAAGTGGGGGGGAATGAGCAGTTCTTC